Presented here are 13 T cell receptor beta chains from one specimen sequenced in a study of T cell responses to AZD1222 COVID-19 vaccine. Only in-frame clones appear in the TCRdb table, and some are missing; sequencing was by immunoSEQ multiplex PCR. This table holds some 150,000 clones, about 91% found once. Sequenced material: peripheral blood, taken on day 0 of MenACWY control vaccination. The origin of the receptors is an adult in good health.

This clone came up a few times. V and J are TRBV7-9 and TRBJ2-7; 12 bases are shared with TRBD2. V trimming: 5 bases; J trimming: 7 bases; junction bases outside the gene matches: 15. Germline CDR1 SEHNR, CDR2 FQNEAQ (reference sequence). This CDR3 comprises 17 residues. CDR3 sequence reads: CASSPPLAGGRLGEQYF. The CDR3 DNA reads as TGTGCCAGCAGCCCACCTCTAGCGGGAGGGCGTCTCGGGGAGCAGTACTTC.

This chain connects TRBV10-3 to TRBJ2-7; unclear D gene. Trimming pared 6 bases from V and 6 bases from J, leaving 18 bases between. The CDR3 is 14 amino acids. The germline V gene has CDR1 ENHRY and CDR2 SYGVKD. The CDR3 loop is CAISGPNPGTEQYF. The CDR3 nucleotides are TGTGCCATCAGCGGACCCAATCCGGGCACCGAGCAGTACTTC.

The rearrangement joins TRBV6-5 to TRBJ1-4; TRBD1 is a possible D gene (5 bases). This CDR3 spans 14 amino acids. V was pared by 7 bases and J by 5 bases, with 14 bases between. Germline CDR1 and CDR2: MNHEY and SVGAGI. The CDR3 coding sequence is TGTGCCAGCACAGGGACTTTCAGCAATGAAAAACTGTTTTTT. Protein sequence: CASTGTFSNEKLFF.

This rearrangement joins TRBV5-1 to TRBJ2-5, with D perhaps matching TRBD2 (5 bases). There are 14 residues in the CDR3. The germline V gene has CDR1 SGHRS and CDR2 YFSETQ. V gave up 4 bases and J gave up 5 bases, with 15 bases separating them. CDR3 region: CASSIGLAGETQYF. The CDR3 nucleotides read TGCGCCAGCAGCATAGGACTGGCCGGGGAGACCCAGTACTTC.

This clone was observed once. The rearrangement links TRBV28 to TRBJ2-7, with TRBD2 matching over 10 bases. With V trimmed by 4 bases and J by 0 bases, 6 bases remained unmatched. Germline V lookup: CDR1 MDHEN, CDR2 SYDVKM. The CDR3 extends over 16 amino acids. In DNA form, the CDR3 reads TGTGCCAGCAGTTCAATAGCGGGAGGATACTCCTACGAGCAGTACTTC. The encoded protein is CASSSIAGGYSYEQYF.

The CDR3 DNA reads as TGTGCCAGCAGCTTGGATGGGGGGCGAGAAGAGACCCAGTACTTC. Protein product: CASSLDGGREETQYF. The chain combines TRBV7-3 with TRBJ2-5; D is tentatively TRBD1 or TRBD2 (6 bases each). Germline V CDR1 and CDR2: SGHTA, FQGTGA. Trimming stripped 3 bases from V and 3 bases from J, with 14 bases between. The CDR3 totals 15 residues.

This clone was detected a few times. This chain links TRBV28 with TRBJ2-1; tentatively, D is TRBD1 (5 bases). The germline gives CDR1 MDHEN, CDR2 SYDVKM. Trimming shortened V by 6 bases and J by 1 base, and 10 bases separated the two germline ends. The CDR3 covers 14 residues. As DNA, the CDR3 is TGTGCCAGCAGAGGGGCAGCTTCCTACAATGAGCAGTTCTTC. Its protein product is CASRGAASYNEQFF.

V gene TRBV6-5 combines with J gene TRBJ2-1, with 7 bases aligning to TRBD1. CDR1 and CDR2 from the germline V gene are MNHEY and SVGAGI. The ends lost 5 bases at V and 7 bases at J; junction bases unmatched: 8. The CDR3 contains 14 residues. CDR3 protein: CASSRQGRGNEQFF. The DNA for the CDR3 is TGTGCCAGCAGTAGACAGGGAAGGGGGAATGAGCAGTTCTTC.

This chain connects TRBV5-1 to TRBJ1-6; D unresolved. The germline V gene has CDR1 SGHRS and CDR2 YFSETQ. With 0 bases removed from V and 5 bases from J, the gap between germline ends came to 18 bases. This CDR3 has 18 residues. CDR3 nucleotides: TGCGCCAGCAGCTTGGTTACCGTTCAACTCGGGGATAATTCACCCCTCCACTTT. Translating it yields CASSLVTVQLGDNSPLHF. The whole variable domain, filled in from reference TRBV5-1 and TRBJ1-6, reads KAGVTQTPRYLIKTRGQQVTLSCSPISGHRSVSWYQQTPGQGLQFLFEYFSETQRNKGNFPGRFSGRQFSNSRSEMNVSTLELGDSALYLCASSLVTVQLGDNSPLHFGNGTRLTVT.

This clone was counted a few times. This chain uses TRBV7-9 with TRBJ1-5; D unresolved. Trimming pared 8 bases from V and 5 bases from J, leaving 10 bases between. CDR1 and CDR2 (germline): SEHNR, FQNEAQ (reference sequence). The CDR3 is 12 residues long. CDR3: CASAREDQPQHF. CDR3 coding DNA: TGTGCCAGCGCTAGGGAGGATCAGCCCCAGCATTTT.

The chain is built from TRBV7-9 and TRBJ2-1; D not certain. Germline values: CDR1 SEHNR, CDR2 FQNEAQ (reference sequence). V lost 1 base to trimming and J lost 4 bases, with 20 bases between them. This CDR3 has 18 amino acids. CDR3 nucleotides: TGTGCCAGCAGCTTAGAAGTCTCCCTCGTGGGTCCTTACAATGAGCAGTTCTTC. Translating gives CASSLEVSLVGPYNEQFF.

The chain uses TRBV7-9 and TRBJ2-1; TRBD2 agrees at 14 bases. The CDR3 is made up of 17 amino acids. The V and J ends lost 4 bases and 7 bases, in that order; junction bases with no gene match: 9. In germline, CDR1 is SEHNR, CDR2 FQNEAQ (reference sequence). Here the CDR3 reads CASSSGTSGRLGNEQFF. CDR3 nucleotides: TGTGCCAGCAGCTCAGGGACTAGCGGGAGATTAGGAAATGAGCAGTTCTTC.

V and J are TRBV4-2 and TRBJ2-3; TRBD1 is a possible D gene (5 bases). The V and J ends lost 0 bases and 1 base respectively, with 8 bases between them. This CDR3 has 15 amino acids. Germline V gene lookup returns CDR1 LGHNA and CDR2 YNFKEQ. The CDR3 loop is CASSQEGRGTDTQYF. CDR3 DNA: TGTGCCAGCAGCCAAGAGGGCAGGGGCACAGATACGCAGTATTTT.